One sample yielded the 9 T cell receptor beta chains listed below, sequenced in a study of CD8 T cells in ankylosing spondylitis. One entry per CDR3 protein, called by TCRdb with MiXCR from the 5' RACE reads. The sample lists about 160,000 distinct CDR3 sequences, roughly 18% seen once, with approximately 8% in the top ten. The sample was blood, either unsorted or a sorted T cell fraction (not recorded which). The receptor source for this set is a male donor with ankylosing spondylitis or in good health (not recorded which).

CDR3 nucleotides: TGCGCCAGCAGCCCGGGGTCCAGGGATGATGAGCAGTTCTTC. Translating gives CASSPGSRDDEQFF. The J gene is TRBJ2-1, the V gene TRBV5-1; D is perhaps TRBD1 or TRBD2 (5 bases each). CDR3 length equals 14 residues. Germline values: CDR1 SGHRS, CDR2 YFSETQ. V was cut by 4 bases and J by 8 bases, with 16 bases left in between.

This clonotype was observed a few times. The chain has TRBV20-1 and TRBJ2-2, with D maybe TRBD2 (6 bases). The V end was cut by 6 bases, the J end by 3 bases, with 17 bases between. CDR3 length: 15 amino acids. From germline, CDR1 is DFQATT and CDR2 SNEGSKA (reference sequence). The CDR3 protein is CSAHLGRSYTGELFF. The CDR3 DNA reads TGCAGTGCCCATCTCGGGAGATCCTACACCGGGGAGCTGTTTTTT.

This clonotype was counted between two and nine times. The V gene is TRBV5-6, the J gene TRBJ1-2, with D unresolved. The V gene lost 0 bases and the J gene lost 3 bases, with 9 bases spanning the gap. Germline values: CDR1 SGHDT, CDR2 YYEEEE. This CDR3 has 14 amino acids. CDR3 sequence reads: CASSLEVTYYGYTF. The DNA of the CDR3 is TGTGCCAGCAGCTTGGAGGTCACTTACTATGGCTACACCTTC.

This clonotype occurred many times. This chain links TRBV5-1 with TRBJ2-2; D call uncertain. Trimming pared 3 bases from V and 4 bases from J, leaving 7 bases between. This CDR3 comprises 13 residues. Germline-derived CDR1 and CDR2 are SGHRS and YFSETQ. The CDR3 loop reads CASSSTATGELFF. The CDR3 DNA sequence: TGCGCCAGCAGCTCTACGGCCACCGGGGAGCTGTTTTTT.

This clonotype was seen at least ten times. This chain links TRBV5-1 with TRBJ2-1, with D perhaps being TRBD1 or TRBD2 (6 bases each). V was shortened by 0 bases and J by 9 bases, with 13 bases between the two germline ends. Germline CDR1 SGHRS, CDR2 YFSETQ. There are 14 residues in the CDR3. CDR3 protein: CASSLEGGGVEQFF. The CDR3 DNA follows: TGCGCCAGCAGCTTGGAGGGGGGCGGAGTTGAGCAGTTCTTC.

This clonotype came up many times. The V gene is TRBV6-1, the J gene TRBJ2-2; TRBD2 aligns across 8 bases. The germline CDR1 and CDR2 sequences are MNHNS and SASEGT. CDR3 length: 14 amino acids. With 10 bases clipped from V and 4 bases from J, the junction kept 8 bases outside the gene matches. The CDR3 reads CATGRDGSTGELFF. CDR3 sequence (DNA): TGTGCCACCGGGAGGGACGGCTCCACCGGGGAGCTGTTTTTT.

This clonotype was found many times. This chain links TRBV20-1 with TRBJ1-1; D is unresolved. The CDR3 totals 14 residues. CDR1 and CDR2 from the germline V gene are DFQATT and SNEGSKA (reference sequence). Trimming removed 5 bases at V and 5 bases at J, with 18 bases between. CDR3 in amino acids: CSARRTSSLTEAFF. CDR3 coding DNA: TGCAGTGCTCGGAGGACCTCCAGTCTGACTGAAGCTTTCTTT.

The V and J genes are TRBV30 and TRBJ1-6; D possibly corresponds to TRBD1 (5 bases). The CDR3 covers 13 residues. CDR1 GTSNPN and CDR2 SVGIG come from the germline V gene (reference sequence). Between the trimmed V and J ends, which lost 3 bases and 8 bases, there was a span of 11 bases. As DNA, the CDR3 is TGTGCCTGGAGCCTGAAGGGGTATTCACCCCTCCACTTT. Translation: CAWSLKGYSPLHF. The full variable domain, rest sourced from reference TRBV30 and TRBJ1-6, is SQTIHQWPATLVQPVGSPLSLECTVEGTSNPNLYWYRQAAGRGLQLLFYSVGIGQISSEVPQNLSASRPQDRQFILSSKKLLLSDSGFYLCAWSLKGYSPLHFGNGTRLTVT.

This clonotype was found a few times. The rearrangement uses TRBV6-5 and TRBJ1-2; D remains unclear. CDR1 and CDR2 from the germline V gene are MNHEY and SVGAGI. V dropped 0 bases and J dropped 2 bases, with 7 bases sitting between them. This CDR3 has 14 residues. CDR3 in amino acids: CASSYSTVNYGYTF. The CDR3 bases are TGTGCCAGCAGTTACTCGACGGTAAACTATGGCTACACCTTC.